This T cell receptor beta chain was retrieved from a study of blood T cells in healthy people across ages. Across the study: Capture by template switching was about one barcoded beta molecule per two T cells.

Together with a sample-barcoded 5' primer, a J-beta primer mix was included in a second PCR lasting about 7 to 12 cycles. Each TCR beta cDNA got a 12-nucleotide random molecular identifier. CDR3-containing paired-end reads numbering at least 3 million came from each sample. TCRdb itself ran the 5' RACE reads through MiXCR, one entry per CDR3 protein. The table shows just over 800,000 distinct CDR3 sequences, with approximately 65% occurring only once. As concerns this clonotype: Its antigen is not known.

General study findings and limits: TCR beta diversity per million T cells fell roughly linearly with age.

The sequence derives from a man younger than 45 in good health. The sequencing sample was made of blood.

The CDR3 DNA reads as TGTGCCAGCAGCGTAGAACAGGGGGGTAGTTCACCCCTCCACTTT. Translating it yields CASSVEQGGSSPLHF. The rearrangement joins TRBV9 to TRBJ1-6; 8 bases align to TRBD1. There are 15 residues in the CDR3. V lost 0 bases and J lost 9; bases outside the gene matches: 5. The germline gives CDR1 SGDLS, CDR2 YYNGEE.